The 19 T cell receptor beta chains below all came from one sample that was sequenced in a study of early stage breast cancer tumors. Profiling relied on immunoSEQ multiplex PCR, and the TCRdb table lists in-frame clones only, not all of them. The sample has around 9,800 clones, about 80% seen once. The sequencing sample was made of breast tumor tissue. The receptors originated from a person between 65 and 80 years old with breast cancer.

V and J are TRBV6-1 and TRBJ1-5, with D unclear. There are 16 residues in the CDR3. Trimming removed 4 bases from V and 0 bases from J, with 13 bases in between. Germline CDR1 is MNHNS and CDR2 is SASEGT. The CDR3 DNA reads TGTGCCAGCAGTGGTGTAGGAGGGTATAGCAATCAGCCCCAGCATTTT. It yields the protein CASSGVGGYSNQPQHF.

The gene calls are TRBV6-1 and TRBJ1-4; possibly TRBD1 for D (5 bases). The V gene lost 7 bases and the J gene lost 12 bases, with 21 bases spanning the gap. Germline loops: CDR1 MNHNS, CDR2 SASEGT. The CDR3 covers 14 residues. The DNA of the CDR3 is TGTGCCAGCACCAGTCAGGGAAAAATTGCGGAACTGTTTTTT. It translates to CASTSQGKIAELFF.

CDR3 in amino acids: CASSLVQGKAFF. The CDR3, as DNA: TGTGCCAGCAGCTTGGTTCAGGGAAAAGCTTTCTTT. J is TRBJ1-1 and V is TRBV5-6; tentative D call: TRBD1 (5 bases). V gave up 0 bases and J gave up 9 bases, with 9 bases separating them. This CDR3 is built from 12 residues. CDR1 and CDR2 from the germline V gene are SGHDT and YYEEEE.

This chain links TRBV6-1 with TRBJ1-3, with 7 bases that match TRBD1. Germline V gene lookup returns CDR1 MNHNS and CDR2 SASEGT. Unmatched junction bases numbered 11, after V lost 7 bases and J lost 8 bases. There are 14 residues in the CDR3. The CDR3 nucleotides read TGTGCCAGCACACTATCCGGGACAGCTGACACCATATATTTT. Encoded protein: CASTLSGTADTIYF.

The DNA for the CDR3 is TGCGCCAGCAGCCGAGGTACGGGCAGGGGGGAAGGCTACACCTTC. Amino acids: CASSRGTGRGEGYTF. The rearrangement joins TRBV4-1 to TRBJ1-2; 7 nucleotides agree with TRBD1. With V trimmed by 4 bases and J by 8 bases, 13 bases remained unmatched. Germline CDR1 MGHRA, CDR2 YSYEKL. There are 15 residues in the CDR3.

The genes are TRBV6-4 and TRBJ2-1; possibly TRBD1 for D (5 bases). CDR1 is MRHNA, CDR2 SNTAGT, per germline. CDR3 size: 16 residues. V lost 3 bases, J lost 7 bases, and 19 bases lay in between. CDR3 nucleotides: TGTGCCAGCAGTGATCCCCCTAGGGGCGGTGTAAATGAGCAGTTCTTC. Encoded protein: CASSDPPRGGVNEQFF.

V usage is TRBV7-2 and J usage is TRBJ1-6; D might be TRBD1 (5 bases). V gave up 1 base and J gave up 7 bases, with 11 bases separating them. There are 15 residues in the CDR3. Per the germline V gene, CDR1 is SGHTA and CDR2 is FQGNSA. CDR3 region: CASSLVAGPNSPLHF. CDR3 sequence (DNA): TGTGCCAGCAGCTTAGTCGCAGGGCCCAATTCACCCCTCCACTTT.

The V and J genes are TRBV5-1 and TRBJ1-2; D perhaps matches TRBD1 (6 bases). CDR3 length: 12 amino acids. Germline CDR1 is SGHRS and CDR2 is YFSETQ. V was cut by 0 bases and J by 8 bases, with 8 bases left in between. The CDR3 reads CASSLAGGGYTF. The CDR3 nucleotides are TGCGCCAGCAGCTTGGCGGGGGGCGGCTACACCTTC.

This clone has only one observation. The chain carries TRBV5-4 and TRBJ2-3; 9 bases agree with TRBD2. CDR1 is SGHNT and CDR2 is YYREEE in the germline V gene (reference sequence). J gave up 2 bases and V 9 bases, and 7 bases lay outside the gene matches. This CDR3 contains 14 residues. The chain's CDR3 is CAMRGGDFTDTQYF. In nucleotides, the CDR3 is TGTGCCATGCGGGGGGGGGACTTCACAGATACGCAGTATTTT.

The V and J genes are TRBV25-1 and TRBJ2-1; D might be TRBD2 (6 bases). The germline V and J ends were trimmed by 8 bases and 12 bases, with 20 bases remaining between them. The CDR3 runs 13 residues. In germline, CDR1 is MGHDK, CDR2 SYGVNS. The CDR3 DNA reads as TGTGCCAGCTCCTCAAATACACTAGCCGGGCAGTTCTTC. Its translation: CASSSNTLAGQFF.

V gene TRBV9 combines with J gene TRBJ1-3, with D possibly being TRBD1 (5 bases). CDR1 is SGDLS and CDR2 is YYNGEE in the germline V gene. V was clipped by 0 bases and J by 0 bases, with 10 bases between them. This CDR3 has 16 residues. The DNA for the CDR3 is TGTGCCAGCAGCGTAGAGGCCCAGGGCTCTGGAAACACCATATATTTT. Protein: CASSVEAQGSGNTIYF. The whole variable domain, filled in from reference TRBV9 and TRBJ1-3, reads DSGVTQTPKHLITATGQRVTLRCSPRSGDLSVYWYQQSLDQGLQFLIQYYNGEERAKGNILERFSAQQFPDLHSELNLSSLELGDSALYFCASSVEAQGSGNTIYFGEGSWLTVV.

CDR3 protein: CSVDRWGRGRPTTSYEQYF. CDR3 nucleotides: TGCAGCGTTGACCGGTGGGGCAGGGGGCGACCCACGACCTCCTACGAGCAGTACTTC. The J gene is TRBJ2-7, the V gene TRBV29-1, with 8 bases matching TRBD1. This CDR3 region has 19 residues. The V and J ends lost 3 bases and 0 bases, in that order; junction bases with no gene match: 19. The germline gives CDR1 SQVTM, CDR2 ANQGSEA.

This clone was recorded only once. The gene calls are TRBV7-2 and TRBJ2-7, with D perhaps matching TRBD1 (6 bases). Trimming shortened V by 2 bases and J by 6 bases, and 14 bases separated the two germline ends. Germline V gene sequence: CDR1 SGHTA, CDR2 FQGNSA. The CDR3 sequence is 14 residues long. The CDR3 loop is CASSLQGTPLEQYF. The CDR3 DNA reads as TGTGCCAGCAGCTTACAGGGGACCCCCCTCGAGCAGTACTTC.

This clone was recorded only once. The chain employs TRBV6-5 and TRBJ2-1, with 8 bases aligning to TRBD2. V was clipped by 0 bases and J by 7 bases; unmatched bases: 8. The CDR3 runs 16 residues. Germline V gene sequence: CDR1 MNHEY, CDR2 SVGAGI. DNA of the CDR3: TGTGCCAGCAGTTACTCGTTCCGGGGGGGTCGGAATGAGCAGTTCTTC. Its protein product is CASSYSFRGGRNEQFF.

The chain links TRBV29-1 to TRBJ2-1, with TRBD2 identical over 13 bases. The CDR3 has 14 residues. The ends lost 8 bases at V and 8 bases at J; junction bases unmatched: 9. The germline gives CDR1 SQVTM, CDR2 ANQGSEA. The CDR3 nucleotides are TGCAGCATTAGACCGGGACTAGCGGGACATGAGCAGTTCTTC. Protein sequence: CSIRPGLAGHEQFF.

The J gene is TRBJ2-5, the V gene TRBV5-6; 7 positions agree with TRBD1. Trimming removed 0 bases from V and 5 bases from J; junction bases left unmatched: 7. The CDR3 extends over 15 amino acids. Germline CDR1 is SGHDT and CDR2 is YYEEEE. CDR3 bases: TGTGCCAGCAGCTTGGGGGCAGGGGGTTCCGAGACCCAGTACTTC. It encodes CASSLGAGGSETQYF.

There are a few counts of this clone. The chain is built from TRBV6-1 and TRBJ2-7; 7 bases match TRBD2. Germline values: CDR1 MNHNS, CDR2 SASEGT. This CDR3 region has 14 residues. The ends lost 6 bases at V and 0 bases at J; junction bases unmatched: 5. DNA for the CDR3: TGTGCCAGCAGACGTACTAGCGACTCCTACGAGCAGTACTTC. This encodes CASRRTSDSYEQYF.

This clone rates as medium-sized. The chain links TRBV23-1 to TRBJ2-2; 7 bases agree with TRBD2. TRBV23-1 is an ORF, and what it does is uncertain. CDR3 length equals 14 residues. J gave up 2 bases and V 11 bases, and 8 bases lay outside the gene matches. This chain's CDR3 is CAQTGGLNTGELFF. The CDR3 DNA reads as TGCGCCCAAACGGGGGGTCTTAACACCGGGGAGCTGTTTTTT.

The chain combines TRBV15 with TRBJ1-5; no clear D. This CDR3 has 14 residues. Trimming removed 1 base at V and 5 bases at J, with 9 bases between. The germline V gene has CDR1 LNHNV and CDR2 YYDKDF (reference sequence). DNA of the CDR3: TGTGCCACCAGCAGAGTGCGGGAAGATCAGCCCCAGCATTTT. Translated: CATSRVREDQPQHF.